Listed here are 17 T cell receptor beta chains from one sample, sequenced in a study of cytomegalovirus exposure and HLA in healthy donors. The PCR was carried out with 60 Vbeta primers and 13 Jbeta primers. TCRdb's copy holds only in-frame clones and misses some; the assay was immunoSEQ multiplex PCR. Among about 130,000 clones listed, around 85% were seen once. Sequenced input: PBMCs. These receptors originate from a boy between 10 and 17 years old in good health and CMV-seronegative.

The genes are TRBV7-6 and TRBJ2-2; D possibly corresponds to TRBD2 (5 bases). The CDR3 spans 15 residues. The V end lost 5 bases, the J end lost 2 bases, and 12 bases lay between the germline ends. Per germline, CDR1 SGHVS and CDR2 FNYEAQ. The CDR3, as DNA: TGTGCCAGCAGCCCACTCGGGAAAAACACCGGGGAGCTGTTTTTT. The encoded protein is CASSPLGKNTGELFF.

The CDR3: CARWSGTRFPTNEKLFF. For the CDR3, the DNA is TGTGCCAGGTGGTCCGGGACAAGGTTTCCCACTAATGAAAAACTGTTTTTT. The chain joins TRBV19 to TRBJ1-4; TRBD1 is a possible D gene (6 bases). Germline V gene data show CDR1 as LNHDA and CDR2 as SQIVND (reference sequence). CDR3 length: 17 residues. The V end was cut by 9 bases, the J end by 2 bases, with 22 bases between.

The genes are TRBV4-1 and TRBJ2-7; the D is unclear. V gave up 0 bases and J gave up 4 bases, with 7 bases separating them. The CDR3 has 13 amino acids. Germline values: CDR1 MGHRA, CDR2 YSYEKL. The CDR3, as DNA: TGCGCCAGCAGCCAAGAGATGAGTTACGAGCAGTACTTC. Its protein is CASSQEMSYEQYF.

The V and J genes are TRBV4-3 and TRBJ1-3, with 7 bases that match TRBD1. This CDR3 is built from 16 residues. The germline V gene has CDR1 LGHNA and CDR2 YSLEER. The J segment lost 0 bases and the V segment lost 1 base, leaving 3 bases of the junction unmatched. The CDR3 nucleotides are TGCGCCAGCAGCCAAGGACAGGGATCCTCTGGAAACACCATATATTTT. It codes for CASSQGQGSSGNTIYF.

This clone has a single count. The V and J genes are TRBV6-4 and TRBJ1-2; 7 bases match TRBD1. V was pared by 8 bases and J by 3 bases, with 12 bases of the junction left unmatched. Germline lookup yields CDR1 MRHNA and CDR2 SNTAGT. The CDR3 consists of 15 residues. The CDR3 DNA sequence: TGTGCCAGCCGCCCCGGACAGGCCTCATACTATGGCTACACCTTC. This translates into CASRPGQASYYGYTF.

The gene calls are TRBV23-1 and TRBJ2-7; 9 bases agree with TRBD1. TRBV23-1 is recorded as an ORF, its role being uncertain. This CDR3 is 15 amino acids long. Trimming cost V 0 bases and J 7 bases; bases outside gene matches: 7. In DNA form, the CDR3 reads TGCGCCAGCAGTCAATCTGGGGACAGGGATTATGAGCAGTACTTC. Protein: CASSQSGDRDYEQYF.

The chain carries TRBV7-2 and TRBJ2-2; TRBD2 matches 9 bases. In germline, CDR1 is SGHTA, CDR2 FQGNSA. V lost 0 bases, J lost 6 bases, and 5 bases stayed unmatched. This CDR3 comprises 16 residues. The CDR3 reads CASSLAAGGRSGELFF. The CDR3 DNA is TGTGCCAGCAGCTTAGCCGCGGGGGGGCGTTCCGGGGAGCTGTTTTTT.

The V and J genes are TRBV18 and TRBJ2-7; 10 bases fit TRBD1. In germline, CDR1 is KGHSH, CDR2 LQKENI. V shed 3 bases and J 5 bases; nucleotides not matched to a gene: 25. The CDR3 covers 21 residues. In DNA form, the CDR3 reads TGTGCCAGCTCACCTTCTTTTTTAGGGACAGGGGTCCTTAGGCGGGAGGACGAGCAGTACTTC. Translation gives CASSPSFLGTGVLRREDEQYF.

The chain has TRBV6-1 and TRBJ1-2, with D perhaps matching TRBD1 (5 bases). The CDR3 totals 14 residues. V was cut by 6 bases and J by 3 bases, with 14 bases left in between. From germline, CDR1 is MNHNS and CDR2 SASEGT. This CDR3 is CASRPSGGDYGYTF. The CDR3 DNA reads as TGTGCCAGCAGACCATCCGGGGGGGACTATGGCTACACCTTC.

The chain is built from TRBV27 and TRBJ2-7, with TRBD1 matching 7 bases. The junction had 1 base not matched to a gene; V was cut back by 2 bases and J by 3 bases. Per germline, CDR1 MNHEY and CDR2 SMNVEV (reference sequence). The CDR3 is 13 residues long. The CDR3: CASSLDRDYEQYF. As DNA, the CDR3 is TGTGCCAGCAGTTTAGACAGGGACTACGAGCAGTACTTC.

This sequence joins TRBV7-2 and TRBJ1-1, with TRBD1 as a possible D gene (6 bases). The CDR3 runs 15 residues. CDR1 and CDR2 from the germline V gene are SGHTA and FQGNSA. V shed 6 bases and J shed 1 base, with 15 bases lying between them. The CDR3 spells CASSSPFRGNTEAFF. In DNA form, the CDR3 reads TGTGCCAGCAGTTCACCCTTCAGGGGGAACACTGAAGCTTTCTTT.

The chain employs TRBV18 and TRBJ2-7; D is unclear. Germline V gives CDR1 KGHSH, CDR2 LQKENI. The CDR3 has 14 residues. The V and J ends lost 1 base and 2 bases respectively, with 9 bases between them. The CDR3, as DNA: TGTGCCAGCTCACCACGCCCGGGTGCCTACGAGCAGTACTTC. Translation gives CASSPRPGAYEQYF.

The gene calls are TRBV5-8 and TRBJ1-5; 10 positions match TRBD1. The trim removed 4 bases at V and 6 bases at J, leaving 7 bases unmatched. Germline CDR1 SGHTS, CDR2 YDEGEE. CDR3 length: 15 amino acids. The CDR3 nucleotides read TGTGCCAGCAGCCTACCGGGACAGGGGACTCAGCCCCAGCATTTT. Residues: CASSLPGQGTQPQHF.

A single count supports this clone. CDR3 bases: TGTGCCAGCAGCCCGACCCCGGGGGGCACAGATACGCAGTATTTT. Its translation: CASSPTPGGTDTQYF. This sequence joins TRBV9 and TRBJ2-3, with D perhaps TRBD2 (6 bases). Trimming cost V 4 bases and J 1 base, with 13 bases left between them. The germline V gene encodes CDR1 SGDLS and CDR2 YYNGEE. CDR3 size: 15 residues.

The chain combines TRBV19 with TRBJ1-1; D is undetermined. V dropped 2 bases and J dropped 0 bases, with 10 bases sitting between them. CDR1 and CDR2 (germline): LNHDA, SQIVND (reference sequence). The CDR3 extends over 15 amino acids. The CDR3 sequence is CASSITGSLNTEAFF. As DNA, the CDR3 is TGTGCCAGTAGTATAACCGGGTCGTTGAACACTGAAGCTTTCTTT.

The CDR3 nucleotides are TGTGCCAGCAGTTTCTCAGGTATGGTGAACACTGAAGCTTTCTTT. It encodes CASSFSGMVNTEAFF. V usage is TRBV27 and J usage is TRBJ1-1; D is ambiguous. The CDR3 loop spans 15 amino acids. V was trimmed by 3 bases and J by 0 bases, leaving 11 bases between them. CDR1 is MNHEY and CDR2 is SMNVEV in the germline V gene (reference sequence).

There are a few counts of this clone. The chain couples TRBV5-4 to TRBJ2-7; 8 positions match TRBD2. J gave up 1 base and V 3 bases, and 6 bases lay outside the gene matches. The CDR3 has 15 residues. The germline CDR1 and CDR2 sequences are SGHNT and YYREEE (reference sequence). CDR3 sequence reads: CASSWELAESYEQYF. In DNA, the CDR3 is TGTGCCAGCAGCTGGGAACTAGCGGAGTCCTACGAGCAGTACTTC.